A single sample is the source of the 29 T cell receptor beta chains below, sequenced in a study of CD8 T cells in ankylosing spondylitis (dated by TCRdb to about 2017). Receptor amplification or capture employed 5' RACE. TCRdb lists the instrument as Illumina HiSeq 2500. TCRdb handled the public reads itself, with Q25 trimming in fastp and clone calling in MiXCR, and kept productive beta chains. Rows matching on CDR3 protein sequence are summarized as one entry with the most common DNA and genes. This sample gives around 120,000 distinct CDR3 sequences in total; roughly 13% of them show up just once. The ten largest clones capture approximately 3.1% of the sample. The specimen was blood, either unsorted or a sorted T cell fraction (not recorded which). The receptors come from a female donor with ankylosing spondylitis or in good health (not recorded which).

Ten or more counts support this clonotype. The chain is built from TRBV5-1 and TRBJ2-3; D gene uncertain. The CDR3 sequence is 13 residues long. Trimming removed 5 bases at V and 3 bases at J, with 10 bases between. Germline values: CDR1 SGHRS, CDR2 YFSETQ. This CDR3 reads CASSFGPTDTQYF. The CDR3 DNA reads as TGCGCCAGCAGTTTTGGACCGACAGATACGCAGTATTTT.

CDR3 sequence: CASSLGTPSEAFF. As DNA, the CDR3 is TGTGCCAGCAGTTTAGGTACACCCAGCGAAGCTTTCTTT. This chain joins TRBV27 and TRBJ1-1; D remains unclear. This CDR3 is 13 amino acids long. Per germline, CDR1 MNHEY and CDR2 SMNVEV (reference sequence). V lost 2 bases and J lost 8, with 12 bases in between.

To note about this clonotype: A much larger clone is a single base away; this may be a read error. V and J are TRBV12-3 or TRBV12-4 and TRBJ2-1; D not resolved. The CDR3 extends over 13 amino acids. Trimming pared 1 base from V and 14 bases from J, leaving 15 bases between. The CDR3 sequence is CASSLEFRMGEFF. CDR3 sequence (DNA): TGTGCCAGCAGTTTAGAATTTAGGATGGGTGAGTTCTTC.

In this sample, this clonotype turned up a few times. J is TRBJ2-3 and V is TRBV7-3; 15 bases fit TRBD2. The V gene end was trimmed by 3 bases and the J gene end by 3 bases; junction bases not matched to a gene: 4. The CDR3 contains 17 residues. Per the germline V gene, CDR1 is SGHTA and CDR2 is FQGTGA. Here the CDR3 DNA reads TGTGCCAGCAGCTTGTCCGGGACTAGCGGGAGGACAGATACGCAGTATTTT. Its translation: CASSLSGTSGRTDTQYF.

Regarding this clonotype: Given a much more abundant clone one base away, this may be a read error. The rearrangement links TRBV12-3 or TRBV12-4 to TRBJ1-1; D is undetermined. V was shortened by 2 bases and J by 4 bases, with 8 bases between the two germline ends. The CDR3 loop spans 13 amino acids. The CDR3 DNA is TGTGCCAGCAGTTTACAGGAGAGCACTGAAGCTTTCTTT. This codes for CASSLQESTEAFF.

This clonotype showed up just a few times. The chain uses TRBV28 and TRBJ2-5; TRBD1 matches 7 bases. Germline V gives CDR1 MDHEN, CDR2 SYDVKM. The V and J ends lost 3 bases and 5 bases, in that order; junction bases with no gene match: 9. The CDR3 totals 15 residues. The CDR3 here is CASSFRDRARETQYF. CDR3 in DNA: TGTGCCAGCAGTTTCCGTGACAGGGCCCGTGAGACCCAGTACTTC.

This clonotype was recorded many times. The V call is TRBV9, the J call TRBJ2-5; 9 positions agree with TRBD2. The CDR3 runs to 14 residues. Germline assignment: CDR1 SGDLS and CDR2 YYNGEE. With V trimmed by 3 bases and J by 4 bases, 4 bases remained unmatched. CDR3 sequence (DNA): TGTGCCAGCAGCGCCGGGACTAGCCCAGAGACCCAGTACTTC. Translation gives CASSAGTSPETQYF.

This chain joins TRBV7-2 and TRBJ2-1; D gene ambiguous. V was clipped by 6 bases and J by 0 bases, with 15 bases between them. Germline assignment: CDR1 SGHTA and CDR2 FQGNSA. The CDR3 is 16 amino acids. The CDR3 spells CASRPVAYNSYNEQFF. The CDR3 DNA reads TGTGCCAGCAGGCCCGTCGCATATAACTCCTACAATGAGCAGTTCTTC.

J is TRBJ1-1 and V is TRBV12-3 or TRBV12-4, with D perhaps matching TRBD1 (5 bases). The CDR3 loop spans 13 amino acids. V lost 5 bases, J lost 6 bases, and 13 bases lay in between. The CDR3 DNA follows: TGTGCCAGCAGTGGGAGGGGTAGGGCTGAAGCTTTCTTT. As protein: CASSGRGRAEAFF.

This clonotype was seen a few times. The chain joins TRBV12-3 or TRBV12-4 to TRBJ2-1, with TRBD1 as a possible D gene (6 bases). The CDR3 consists of 15 residues. Trimming cost V 6 bases and J 8 bases, with 20 bases left between them. CDR3 protein: CASSLPGLQGDEQFF. The CDR3 nucleotides read TGTGCCAGCAGCCTCCCCGGATTACAGGGTGATGAGCAGTTCTTC.

This chain connects TRBV7-2 to TRBJ2-7; a weak D match, TRBD1 (7 bases). V was trimmed by 8 bases and J by 0 bases, leaving 14 bases between them. This CDR3 contains 14 residues. Germline V lookup: CDR1 SGHTA, CDR2 FQGNSA. Here the CDR3 reads CASSSGDSSYEQYF. The CDR3 DNA sequence: TGTGCCAGCTCGTCGGGGGACAGCTCCTACGAGCAGTACTTC.

The sample holds many counts of this clonotype. The chain couples TRBV5-4 to TRBJ2-7; D possibly corresponds to TRBD2 (5 bases). Germline loops: CDR1 SGHNT, CDR2 YYREEE (reference sequence). V shed 0 bases and J shed 6 bases, with 13 bases lying between them. CDR3 size: 14 residues. The CDR3 nucleotides read TGTGCCAGCAGCTTGGTCGGTAGCGCAGCCGAGCAGTACTTC. Its protein is CASSLVGSAAEQYF.

This chain uses TRBV2 with TRBJ2-5, with D unresolved. Germline values: CDR1 SNHLY, CDR2 FYNNEI. The CDR3 is 13 residues long. The germline V and J ends were trimmed by 4 bases and 0 bases, with 6 bases remaining between them. As DNA, the CDR3 is TGTGCCAGCAGTGGGATGTACCAAGAGACCCAGTACTTC. This translates into CASSGMYQETQYF.

This clonotype was seen repeatedly, ten times or more. This chain joins TRBV5-1 and TRBJ1-3; the D is unclear. This CDR3 has 14 residues. Germline V lookup: CDR1 SGHRS, CDR2 YFSETQ. The ends were cut back, 5 bases at V and 0 bases at J, with 9 bases in the middle. Here the CDR3 reads CASRVESSGNTIYF. The DNA of the CDR3 is TGCGCCAGCAGAGTCGAGAGCTCTGGAAACACCATATATTTT.

The sample holds many counts of this clonotype. The chain carries TRBV7-8 and TRBJ2-1, with 8 bases fitting TRBD2. Germline trimming cut 5 bases from V and 5 bases from J; bases unmatched to any gene: 11. Looked up from germline, CDR1 is SGHVS and CDR2 is FQNEAQ. The CDR3 has 16 amino acids. CDR3 nucleotide sequence: TGTGCCAGCAGCCCTGTGACCGGACTAGCCCACAATGAGCAGTTCTTC. This gives the protein CASSPVTGLAHNEQFF. Based on the CDR3 plus reference TRBV7-8 and TRBJ2-1, the full variable domain is GAGVSQSPRYKVAKRGQDVALRCDPISGHVSLFWYQQALGQGPEFLTYFQNEAQLDKSGLPSDRFFAERPEGSVSTLKIQRTQQEDSAVYLCASSPVTGLAHNEQFFGPGTRLTVL.

This clonotype came up many times. The rearrangement uses TRBV6-1 and TRBJ1-2; weak D call: TRBD1 (5 bases). The CDR3 consists of 17 residues. Germline V CDR1 and CDR2: MNHNS, SASEGT. The ends were cut back, 6 bases at V and 2 bases at J, with 22 bases in the middle. The CDR3 region is CASRSPPGRGANYGYTF. CDR3 bases: TGTGCCAGCAGATCCCCCCCCGGGCGAGGGGCCAACTATGGCTACACCTTC.

This clonotype was found a few times. This rearrangement joins TRBV20-1 to TRBJ2-4; 7 positions match TRBD2. Per the germline V gene, CDR1 is DFQATT and CDR2 is SNEGSKA (reference sequence). The CDR3 covers 13 residues. V lost 6 bases, J lost 6 bases, and 8 bases stayed unmatched. CDR3 sequence: CSARGGLGNIQYF. The CDR3 DNA reads TGCAGTGCGCGCGGGGGTCTGGGAAACATTCAGTACTTC.

This clonotype showed up many times. This chain uses TRBV4-2 with TRBJ1-5; D ambiguous. CDR1 and CDR2 from the germline V gene are LGHNA and YNFKEQ. V lost 0 bases and J lost 6, with 6 bases in between. CDR3 size: 13 residues. CDR3 bases: TGTGCCAGCAGCCAAGATGAGGGTCAGCCCCAGCATTTT. This codes for CASSQDEGQPQHF.

This clonotype was detected a few times. The chain uses TRBV3-1 and TRBJ2-7, with 8 bases identical to TRBD2. Germline CDR1 LGHDT, CDR2 YNNKEL (reference sequence). J lost 6 bases, V lost 4 bases, and 11 bases had no gene match. The CDR3 contains 15 residues. The CDR3, as DNA: TGTGCCAGCAGCCTTCTTGCCGGGACTAGGGGCGAGCAGTACTTC. This encodes CASSLLAGTRGEQYF.

This chain connects TRBV5-1 to TRBJ2-3; D is possibly TRBD2 (6 bases). The V and J ends lost 5 bases and 0 bases respectively, with 19 bases between them. CDR1 SGHRS and CDR2 YFSETQ come from the germline V gene. This CDR3 spans 17 amino acids. CDR3 in DNA: TGCGCCAGCAGTTGGAGCGAGGGCGGGAAGAGCACAGATACGCAGTATTTT. Protein: CASSWSEGGKSTDTQYF.

This clonotype showed up just once. This chain uses TRBV23-1 with TRBJ2-1, with TRBD2 identical over 9 bases. TRBV23-1 is an open reading frame whose function is uncertain. The junction had 13 bases not matched to a gene; V was cut back by 6 bases and J by 7 bases. This CDR3 contains 16 residues. The CDR3 coding sequence is TGCGCCAGCAGCTTGCGACAGCGGGGGGATTGGAATGAGCAGTTCTTC. As protein: CASSLRQRGDWNEQFF.

This clonotype was detected many times. The chain is built from TRBV20-1 and TRBJ1-2, with D hard to call. Germline V gene lookup returns CDR1 DFQATT and CDR2 SNEGSKA (reference sequence). V was clipped by 0 bases and J by 6 bases, with 8 bases between them. The CDR3 is 12 residues long. For the CDR3, the DNA is TGCAGTGCTAGAGACAGCGGGGATGGCTACACCTTC. Translating gives CSARDSGDGYTF.

The sample holds a few counts of this clonotype. This chain links TRBV20-1 with TRBJ1-1, with D unclear. This CDR3 has 16 residues. Per germline, CDR1 DFQATT and CDR2 SNEGSKA (reference sequence). Here the CDR3 DNA reads TGCAGGGCCCCAACAAGGGCCATGGGGATGAACACTGAAGCTTTCTTT. Translating it yields CRAPTRAMGMNTEAFF.

The chain employs TRBV27 and TRBJ2-7, with 8 bases fitting TRBD2. CDR1 and CDR2 from the germline V gene are MNHEY and SMNVEV (reference sequence). J was trimmed by 4 bases and V by 7 bases; bases with no gene match: 9. CDR3 length: 14 residues. CDR3: CASTRQRGGYEQYF. The CDR3 coding sequence is TGTGCCAGCACAAGACAACGGGGGGGTTACGAGCAGTACTTC.

This clonotype was observed at least ten times. The gene calls are TRBV12-3 or TRBV12-4 and TRBJ2-3; D is possibly TRBD2 (6 bases). Trimming removed 3 bases from V and 4 bases from J, with 14 bases in between. The CDR3 is made up of 15 amino acids. CDR3 nucleotides: TGTGCCAGCAGTTTTATCGGGAGTGGAGCAGATACGCAGTATTTT. Its protein product is CASSFIGSGADTQYF.

This clonotype was seen a few times. The genes are TRBV5-1 and TRBJ2-3, with 10 nucleotides matching TRBD2. Germline CDR1 reads SGHRS; CDR2 reads YFSETQ. This CDR3 has 21 residues. The ends lost 3 bases at V and 4 bases at J; junction bases unmatched: 23. This CDR3 reads CASSSHPPRASGSRRADTQYF. CDR3 nucleotide sequence: TGCGCCAGCAGCTCGCACCCCCCCCGGGCTAGCGGGAGTCGAAGGGCAGATACGCAGTATTTT.

V usage is TRBV7-2 and J usage is TRBJ1-3; 9 nucleotides line up with TRBD1. Germline values: CDR1 SGHTA, CDR2 FQGNSA. CDR3 length: 16 residues. V was clipped by 5 bases and J by 4 bases; unmatched bases: 9. CDR3 sequence (DNA): TGTGCCAGCAGCATCGAGACAGGGGGTTCAGGAAACACCATATATTTT. This sequence encodes CASSIETGGSGNTIYF.

V is TRBV20-1 and J is TRBJ1-1; D is undetermined. Trimming took off 3 bases at V and 1 base at J, with 15 bases between the two ends. The length of the CDR3 is 15 residues. Per germline, CDR1 DFQATT and CDR2 SNEGSKA (reference sequence). CDR3 nucleotide sequence: TGCAGTGCTAGCCCGACTCTTCAAGGGAACACTGAAGCTTTCTTT. Translating gives CSASPTLQGNTEAFF.

This clonotype was observed at least ten times. The chain has TRBV7-9 and TRBJ1-1; D gene ambiguous. Germline CDR1 SEHNR, CDR2 FQNEAQ (reference sequence). With 4 bases removed from V and 4 bases from J, the gap between germline ends came to 16 bases. The CDR3 extends over 15 amino acids. The CDR3 region is CASSSDGVTGTEAFF. The CDR3 coding sequence is TGTGCCAGCAGCTCAGACGGGGTTACGGGCACTGAAGCTTTCTTT.